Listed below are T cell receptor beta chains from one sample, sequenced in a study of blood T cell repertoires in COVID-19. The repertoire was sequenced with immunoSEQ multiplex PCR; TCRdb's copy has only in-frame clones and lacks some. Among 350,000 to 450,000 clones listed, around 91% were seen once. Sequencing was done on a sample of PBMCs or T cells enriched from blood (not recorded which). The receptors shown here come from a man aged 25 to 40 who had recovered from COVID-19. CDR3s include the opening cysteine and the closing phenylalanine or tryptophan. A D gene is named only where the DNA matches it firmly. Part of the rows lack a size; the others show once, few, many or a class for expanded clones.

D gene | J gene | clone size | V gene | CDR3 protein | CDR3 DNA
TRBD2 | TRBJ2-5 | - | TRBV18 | CASSPGTRTQETQYF | TGTGCCAGCTCACCCGGGACTAGGACCCAAGAGACCCAGTACTTC
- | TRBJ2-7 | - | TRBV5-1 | CASSLYFMDSKYEQYF | TGCGCCAGCAGCTTGTATTTCATGGACAGTAAATACGAGCAGTACTTC
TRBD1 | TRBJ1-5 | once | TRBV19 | CASSVMTGNNQPQHF | TGTGCCAGTAGTGTCATGACAGGGAATAATCAGCCCCAGCATTTT
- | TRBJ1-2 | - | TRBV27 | CASRTGSDYGYTF | TGTGCCAGCAGGACAGGTAGTGACTATGGCTACACCTTC
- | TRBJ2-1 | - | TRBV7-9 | CASSNFEQFF | TGTGCCAGCAGTAATTTTGAGCAGTTCTTC
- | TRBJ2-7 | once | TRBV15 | CATSREAGPYEQYF | TGTGCCACCAGCAGAGAGGCGGGACCCTACGAGCAGTACTTC
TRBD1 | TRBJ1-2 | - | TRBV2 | CASSVDRVNYGYTF | TGTGCCAGCAGTGTCGACAGGGTAAACTATGGCTACACCTTC
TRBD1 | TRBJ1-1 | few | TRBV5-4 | CASRLQGARAEAFF | TGTGCCAGCAGATTACAGGGGGCGAGGGCTGAAGCTTTCTTT
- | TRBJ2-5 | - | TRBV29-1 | CSARGTETQYF | TGCAGCGCGAGGGGAACGGAGACCCAGTACTTC
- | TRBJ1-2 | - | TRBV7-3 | CASSLNAMRGYTF | TGTGCCAGCAGCTTAAACGCAATGAGGGGCTACACCTTC
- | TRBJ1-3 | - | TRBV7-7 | CASSVGSGNTIYF | TGTGCTAGCAGCGTGGGTAGCGGAAACACCATATATTTT
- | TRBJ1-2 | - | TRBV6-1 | CASSEALAGARGYTF | TGTGCCAGCAGTGAAGCGTTAGCGGGGGCGCGTGGCTACACCTTC
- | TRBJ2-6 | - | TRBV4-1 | CASSQELWVASAPSGANVLTF | TGCGCCAGCAGCCAAGAATTGTGGGTGGCTAGCGCCCCCTCTGGGGCCAACGTCCTGACTTTC
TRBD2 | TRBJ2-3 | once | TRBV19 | CASSRGTRSGTDTQYF | TGTGCCAGTAGCCGCGGGACTAGGAGTGGAACAGATACGCAGTATTTT
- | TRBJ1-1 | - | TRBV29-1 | CSGVAQRNTEAFF | TGCAGCGGCGTTGCACAGAGGAACACTGAAGCTTTCTTT
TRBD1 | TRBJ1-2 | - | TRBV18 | CASSPDRNYGYTF | TGTGCCAGCTCACCGGACAGGAACTATGGCTACACCTTC
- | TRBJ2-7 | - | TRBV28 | CASSPPTGRPYEQYF | TGTGCCAGCAGTCCCCCCACAGGTAGGCCCTACGAGCAGTACTTC
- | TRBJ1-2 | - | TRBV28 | CAHQSLDNNYGYTF | TGTGCCCATCAGAGTTTGGACAATAACTATGGCTACACCTTC
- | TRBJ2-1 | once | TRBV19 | CASTRRAYYNEQFF | TGTGCCAGTACCCGGCGAGCGTATTACAATGAGCAGTTCTTC
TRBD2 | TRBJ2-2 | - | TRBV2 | CASRVSSGSLNTGELFF | TGTGCCAGCAGAGTTTCTAGCGGGAGTTTGAACACCGGGGAGCTGTTTTTT